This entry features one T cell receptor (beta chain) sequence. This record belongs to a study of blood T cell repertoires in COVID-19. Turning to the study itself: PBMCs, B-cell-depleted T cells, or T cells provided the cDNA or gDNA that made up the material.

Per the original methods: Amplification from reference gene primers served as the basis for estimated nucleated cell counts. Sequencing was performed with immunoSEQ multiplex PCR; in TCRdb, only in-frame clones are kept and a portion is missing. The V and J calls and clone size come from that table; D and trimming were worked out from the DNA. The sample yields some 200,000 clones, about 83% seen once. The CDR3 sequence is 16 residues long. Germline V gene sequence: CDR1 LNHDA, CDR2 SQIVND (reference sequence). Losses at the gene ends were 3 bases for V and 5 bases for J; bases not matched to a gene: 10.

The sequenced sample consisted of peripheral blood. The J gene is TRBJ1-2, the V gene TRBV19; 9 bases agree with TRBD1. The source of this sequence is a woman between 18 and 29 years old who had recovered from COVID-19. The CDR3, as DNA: TGTGCCAGTAGTATTTCCTACAGGGGGCTTCCATATGGCTACACCTTC. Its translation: CASSISYRGLPYGYTF. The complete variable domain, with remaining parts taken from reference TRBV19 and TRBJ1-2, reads DGGITQSPKYLFRKEGQNVTLSCEQNLNHDAMYWYRQDPGQGLRLIYYSQIVNDFQKGDIAEGYSVSREKKESFPLTVTSAQKNPTAFYLCASSISYRGLPYGYTFGSGTRLTVV.